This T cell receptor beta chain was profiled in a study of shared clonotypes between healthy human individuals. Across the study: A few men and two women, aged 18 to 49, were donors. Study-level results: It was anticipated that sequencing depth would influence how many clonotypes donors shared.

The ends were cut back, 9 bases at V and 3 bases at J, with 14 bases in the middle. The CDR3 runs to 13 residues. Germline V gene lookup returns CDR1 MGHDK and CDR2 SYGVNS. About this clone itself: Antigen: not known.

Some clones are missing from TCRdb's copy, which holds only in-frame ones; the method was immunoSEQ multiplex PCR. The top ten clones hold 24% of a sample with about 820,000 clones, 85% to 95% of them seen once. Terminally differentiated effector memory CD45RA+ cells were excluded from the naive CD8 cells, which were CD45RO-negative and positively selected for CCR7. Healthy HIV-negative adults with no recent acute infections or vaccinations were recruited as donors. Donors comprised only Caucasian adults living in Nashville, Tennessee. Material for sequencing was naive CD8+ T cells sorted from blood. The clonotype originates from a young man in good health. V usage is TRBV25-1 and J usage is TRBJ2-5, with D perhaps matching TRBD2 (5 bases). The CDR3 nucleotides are TGTGCCAGTCTGAGATTCGGGGAAGAGACCCAGTACTTC. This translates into CASLRFGEETQYF.